A single T cell receptor (beta chain) is shown here with its context. The antigen remains undetermined. V dropped 6 bases and J dropped 2 bases, with 11 bases sitting between them. CDR1 SNHLY and CDR2 FYNNEI come from the germline V gene. There are 13 residues in the CDR3. Clones were read by immunoSEQ multiplex PCR, and TCRdb kept only the in-frame ones, dropping some. The table has some 2.1 million clones, roughly 94% seen once. Division of CD4+ cells produced a CD45RA+ naive subset and a CD45RA-negative memory subset. The record originates from a study of shared clonotypes between healthy human individuals. Study-wide results and limits: Estimated richness was generally greater in naive than memory subsets.

The chain is built from TRBV2 and TRBJ2-7, with a possible D match to TRBD1 (6 bases). Sequenced input: naive CD4+ T cells sorted from blood. Regarding subset: CD45RA+ positively selected. The receptor was isolated from a man aged 18 to 29 in good health. The CDR3 is CASRRTEPYEQYF. The CDR3 nucleotides are TGTGCCAGCAGGCGGACAGAACCCTACGAGCAGTACTTC.